The 21 T cell receptor beta chains presented below share a single source sample, sequenced in a study of shared clonotypes between healthy human individuals. Sequencing was performed with immunoSEQ multiplex PCR; in TCRdb, only in-frame clones are kept and a portion is missing. The sample lists approximately 1.1 million clones, 70% to 80% occurring once. Sequences were obtained from memory CD4+ T cells from PBMCs. This sample's subset: CD45RA-negative fraction. The receptors here all came from a man younger than 35 in good health. Some clones in this sample may be carry-over from other donors' samples.

This clone came up a few times. This chain connects TRBV11-2 to TRBJ2-5; 10 bases match TRBD2. Trimming removed 1 base from V and 5 bases from J; junction bases left unmatched: 7. Germline values: CDR1 SGHAT, CDR2 FQNNGV. The CDR3 is made up of 16 amino acids. CDR3 DNA: TGTGCCAGCAGCTTAGTTTCCCTAGCGGGAGAGGAGACCCAGTACTTC. The encoded protein is CASSLVSLAGEETQYF.

The chain is built from TRBV6-1 and TRBJ2-5, with 7 bases lining up with TRBD1. V lost 2 bases, J lost 7 bases, and 10 bases stayed unmatched. This CDR3 spans 15 amino acids. Germline CDR1 is MNHNS and CDR2 is SASEGT. The CDR3 nucleotides are TGTGCCAGCAGTGAACTAACAGGGGCGTCGGGGACCCAGTACTTC. Amino acids: CASSELTGASGTQYF.

This chain links TRBV6-6 with TRBJ1-2; no definite D call. The germline V gene encodes CDR1 MNHNY and CDR2 SVGAGI (reference sequence). CDR3 length: 15 residues. The V gene lost 0 bases and the J gene lost 6 bases, with 14 bases spanning the gap. The CDR3 here is CASSYSTPQTDGYTF. CDR3 DNA sequence: TGTGCCAGCAGTTACTCGACCCCCCAGACCGATGGCTACACCTTC.

The genes are TRBV5-1 and TRBJ2-5, with 9 positions matching TRBD2. CDR1 and CDR2 (germline): SGHRS, YFSETQ. The CDR3 has 17 amino acids. Trimming at V came to 4 bases and at J to 4 bases, leaving 14 bases not matched to a gene. CDR3 protein: CASSRVWLAGQVETQYF. CDR3 nucleotide sequence: TGCGCCAGCAGCCGGGTATGGCTAGCGGGACAAGTAGAGACCCAGTACTTC.

This clone came up a few times. The chain recombines TRBV2 with TRBJ1-2, with D unclear. Germline V lookup: CDR1 SNHLY, CDR2 FYNNEI. The V gene lost 4 bases and the J gene lost 5 bases, with 11 bases spanning the gap. This CDR3 comprises 13 residues. The CDR3 nucleotides read TGTGCCAGCAGTGGAGGGTATGGGTATGGCTACACCTTC. Amino acids: CASSGGYGYGYTF.

This clone was detected once. The chain recombines TRBV28 with TRBJ2-3, with a possible D match to TRBD1 (5 bases). Trimming took 6 bases from V and 0 from J, leaving 7 bases between them. CDR1 MDHEN and CDR2 SYDVKM come from the germline V gene. The CDR3 loop spans 13 amino acids. DNA of the CDR3: TGTGCCAGCAGACGACAGAGCACAGATACGCAGTATTTT. Amino acids: CASRRQSTDTQYF.

The chain joins TRBV7-3 to TRBJ2-2; 8 bases line up with TRBD1. The V gene end was trimmed by 4 bases and the J gene end by 5 bases; junction bases not matched to a gene: 6. The germline V gene has CDR1 SGHTA and CDR2 FQGTGA. The CDR3 is 15 residues long. CDR3 coding DNA: TGTGCCAGCAGCTCCGACAGGGGAAAAACCGGGGAGCTGTTTTTT. As protein: CASSSDRGKTGELFF. Filled out from reference TRBV7-3 and TRBJ2-2, the complete variable domain reads GAGVSQTPSNKVTEKGKYVELRCDPISGHTALYWYRQSLGQGPEFLIYFQGTGAADDSGLPNDRFFAVRPEGSVSTLKIQRTERGDSAVYLCASSSDRGKTGELFFGEGSRLTVL.

The genes are TRBV6-5 and TRBJ2-3, with 7 bases matching TRBD1. CDR3 size: 14 residues. Germline CDR1 and CDR2: MNHEY and SVGAGI. The V gene end was trimmed by 6 bases and the J gene end by 6 bases; junction bases not matched to a gene: 9. CDR3 loop: CASSLGDSRDTQYF. CDR3 DNA sequence: TGTGCCAGCAGCTTAGGGGACAGCCGTGATACGCAGTATTTT.

CDR3 coding DNA: TGTGCCACCAGCAGAGCGGGAGCAGATACGCAGTATTTT. Amino acid sequence: CATSRAGADTQYF. The J gene is TRBJ2-3, the V gene TRBV15, with D possibly matching TRBD2 (6 bases). The CDR3 has 13 amino acids. The V gene lost 1 base and the J gene lost 4 bases, with 6 bases spanning the gap. Germline V CDR1 and CDR2: LNHNV, YYDKDF (reference sequence).

The V call is TRBV15, the J call TRBJ2-6, with 8 nucleotides matching TRBD1. The V gene end was trimmed by 4 bases and the J gene end by 10 bases; junction bases not matched to a gene: 12. CDR3 length: 16 residues. Germline V gene lookup returns CDR1 LNHNV and CDR2 YYDKDF (reference sequence). The CDR3 here is CATSTGQGSVKNVLTF. CDR3 DNA sequence: TGTGCCACCAGCACCGGACAGGGCTCAGTCAAAAACGTCCTGACTTTC.

The gene calls are TRBV21-1 and TRBJ2-1; the table names TRBD2, a call not compared with the DNA. TRBV21-1 is a known pseudogene. The CDR3 totals 14 residues. CDR3 amino acids: CASSKMDLGREQFF. The DNA of the CDR3 is TGTGCCAGCAGCAAAATGGACTTAGGACGGGAGCAGTTCTTC.

V gene TRBV19 combines with J gene TRBJ1-1; tentatively, D is TRBD1 (6 bases). CDR3 length: 14 amino acids. Between the trimmed V and J ends, which lost 6 bases and 0 bases, there was a span of 11 bases. Looked up from germline, CDR1 is LNHDA and CDR2 is SQIVND (reference sequence). This CDR3 is CASSRDTLNTEAFF. The CDR3 nucleotides are TGTGCCAGTAGCCGGGACACCCTGAACACTGAAGCTTTCTTT.

V and J are TRBV9 and TRBJ2-3; no firm D call. Per germline, CDR1 SGDLS and CDR2 YYNGEE. CDR3 size: 15 residues. V gave up 5 bases and J gave up 0 bases, with 13 bases separating them. The CDR3 nucleotides read TGTGCCAGCAGGATAAGCGCCCATAGCACAGATACGCAGTATTTT. Its translation is CASRISAHSTDTQYF.

The V and J genes are TRBV2 and TRBJ2-5, with TRBD1 matching 9 bases. Trimming at V came to 5 bases and at J to 4 bases, leaving 11 bases not matched to a gene. Germline assignment: CDR1 SNHLY and CDR2 FYNNEI. This CDR3 is built from 16 residues. The CDR3 region has the DNA TGTGCCAGCAGTTATTTACCGGGACAGGGTGGAGAGACCCAGTACTTC. Its translation: CASSYLPGQGGETQYF.

The genes are TRBV2 and TRBJ2-3, with 9 bases identical to TRBD2. Germline-derived CDR1 and CDR2 are SNHLY and FYNNEI. After removal of 4 bases from V and 5 bases from J, the junction contained 4 bases not matched to a gene. This CDR3 is 14 amino acids long. This chain's CDR3 is CASSVVAGEDTQYF. The CDR3 DNA reads TGTGCCAGCAGTGTAGTAGCGGGAGAAGATACGCAGTATTTT.

V usage is TRBV7-2 and J usage is TRBJ1-2; no firm D call. The CDR3 length is 14 residues. The germline CDR1 and CDR2 sequences are SGHTA and FQGNSA. V was clipped by 1 base and J by 8 bases, with 14 bases between them. CDR3 loop: CASSLGQLSLGYTF. In nucleotides, the CDR3 is TGTGCCAGCAGCTTAGGTCAGCTCTCTTTAGGCTACACCTTC.

Only one count was recorded for this clone. The chain carries TRBV4-2 and TRBJ2-2; the match to TRBD2 covers 9 bases. This CDR3 is 17 amino acids long. The germline V gene encodes CDR1 LGHNA and CDR2 YNFKEQ. Trimming at V came to 0 bases and at J to 8 bases, leaving 10 bases not matched to a gene. This CDR3 is CASSQDQGSGSRGELFF. The CDR3 coding sequence is TGTGCCAGCAGCCAAGATCAAGGTAGCGGGAGCCGAGGGGAGCTGTTTTTT.

The chain is built from TRBV28 and TRBJ2-3; 9 bases map to TRBD2. With V trimmed by 5 bases and J by 5 bases, 5 bases remained unmatched. The CDR3 is 14 residues long. The germline V gene encodes CDR1 MDHEN and CDR2 SYDVKM. As DNA, the CDR3 is TGTGCCAGCAGTCGCGGGAGGGCCGTAGATACGCAGTATTTT. Translating it yields CASSRGRAVDTQYF.

This rearrangement joins TRBV28 to TRBJ1-1; a possible D gene is TRBD1 (5 bases). Germline loops: CDR1 MDHEN, CDR2 SYDVKM. With 6 bases removed from V and 1 base from J, the gap between germline ends came to 15 bases. CDR3 length: 15 residues. The CDR3 DNA reads as TGTGCCAGCAGGCTCCCAGGGCCCCAGAACACTGAAGCTTTCTTT. This codes for CASRLPGPQNTEAFF.

CDR3 protein: CAIRTSGTYEQYF. The CDR3 DNA is TGTGCCATCAGGACGAGCGGTACCTACGAGCAGTACTTC. This chain uses TRBV10-3 with TRBJ2-7, with D possibly matching TRBD2 (5 bases). The germline V gene encodes CDR1 ENHRY and CDR2 SYGVKD. The CDR3 length is 13 residues. The V and J ends lost 6 bases and 2 bases respectively, with 11 bases between them.

The V call is TRBV6-5, the J call TRBJ2-3; a weak D match, TRBD2 (6 bases). The CDR3 is made up of 15 amino acids. V gave up 6 bases and J gave up 3 bases, with 16 bases separating them. CDR1 is MNHEY and CDR2 is SVGAGI in the germline V gene. Here the CDR3 DNA reads TGTGCCAGCAGCCAAAGCGGGCTTGGGACAGATACGCAGTATTTT. It codes for CASSQSGLGTDTQYF.